The clone carrying this TCR beta chain was seen a handful of times. What it binds is unknown. TCRdb independently ran MiXCR on the RT-PCR reads; one entry per CDR3 protein. The sample comprises under 200,000 distinct CDR3 sequences, about 10% of which are singletons, and roughly a third rests with the top ten. The CDR3 totals 17 residues. The germline V gene encodes CDR1 SGHDN and CDR2 FVKESK. V dropped 0 bases and J dropped 0 bases, with 9 bases sitting between them. The data were obtained in a study of response to subunit inactivated influenza vaccine. Study conclusions and caveats: Authors proposed each seasonal influenza vaccination draws in few new T cells.

The receptor comes from a man aged 50 to 75 who received an inactivated influenza vaccine. Sequences were derived from CD8+ T cells sorted from PBMCs, sampled about 23 months after vaccination. The chain carries TRBV14 and TRBJ2-6, with D hard to call. The CDR3 nucleotides read TGTGCCAGCAGCCAAGATCTGTGGGGCTCTGGGGCCAACGTCCTGACTTTC. Translating gives CASSQDLWGSGANVLTF.